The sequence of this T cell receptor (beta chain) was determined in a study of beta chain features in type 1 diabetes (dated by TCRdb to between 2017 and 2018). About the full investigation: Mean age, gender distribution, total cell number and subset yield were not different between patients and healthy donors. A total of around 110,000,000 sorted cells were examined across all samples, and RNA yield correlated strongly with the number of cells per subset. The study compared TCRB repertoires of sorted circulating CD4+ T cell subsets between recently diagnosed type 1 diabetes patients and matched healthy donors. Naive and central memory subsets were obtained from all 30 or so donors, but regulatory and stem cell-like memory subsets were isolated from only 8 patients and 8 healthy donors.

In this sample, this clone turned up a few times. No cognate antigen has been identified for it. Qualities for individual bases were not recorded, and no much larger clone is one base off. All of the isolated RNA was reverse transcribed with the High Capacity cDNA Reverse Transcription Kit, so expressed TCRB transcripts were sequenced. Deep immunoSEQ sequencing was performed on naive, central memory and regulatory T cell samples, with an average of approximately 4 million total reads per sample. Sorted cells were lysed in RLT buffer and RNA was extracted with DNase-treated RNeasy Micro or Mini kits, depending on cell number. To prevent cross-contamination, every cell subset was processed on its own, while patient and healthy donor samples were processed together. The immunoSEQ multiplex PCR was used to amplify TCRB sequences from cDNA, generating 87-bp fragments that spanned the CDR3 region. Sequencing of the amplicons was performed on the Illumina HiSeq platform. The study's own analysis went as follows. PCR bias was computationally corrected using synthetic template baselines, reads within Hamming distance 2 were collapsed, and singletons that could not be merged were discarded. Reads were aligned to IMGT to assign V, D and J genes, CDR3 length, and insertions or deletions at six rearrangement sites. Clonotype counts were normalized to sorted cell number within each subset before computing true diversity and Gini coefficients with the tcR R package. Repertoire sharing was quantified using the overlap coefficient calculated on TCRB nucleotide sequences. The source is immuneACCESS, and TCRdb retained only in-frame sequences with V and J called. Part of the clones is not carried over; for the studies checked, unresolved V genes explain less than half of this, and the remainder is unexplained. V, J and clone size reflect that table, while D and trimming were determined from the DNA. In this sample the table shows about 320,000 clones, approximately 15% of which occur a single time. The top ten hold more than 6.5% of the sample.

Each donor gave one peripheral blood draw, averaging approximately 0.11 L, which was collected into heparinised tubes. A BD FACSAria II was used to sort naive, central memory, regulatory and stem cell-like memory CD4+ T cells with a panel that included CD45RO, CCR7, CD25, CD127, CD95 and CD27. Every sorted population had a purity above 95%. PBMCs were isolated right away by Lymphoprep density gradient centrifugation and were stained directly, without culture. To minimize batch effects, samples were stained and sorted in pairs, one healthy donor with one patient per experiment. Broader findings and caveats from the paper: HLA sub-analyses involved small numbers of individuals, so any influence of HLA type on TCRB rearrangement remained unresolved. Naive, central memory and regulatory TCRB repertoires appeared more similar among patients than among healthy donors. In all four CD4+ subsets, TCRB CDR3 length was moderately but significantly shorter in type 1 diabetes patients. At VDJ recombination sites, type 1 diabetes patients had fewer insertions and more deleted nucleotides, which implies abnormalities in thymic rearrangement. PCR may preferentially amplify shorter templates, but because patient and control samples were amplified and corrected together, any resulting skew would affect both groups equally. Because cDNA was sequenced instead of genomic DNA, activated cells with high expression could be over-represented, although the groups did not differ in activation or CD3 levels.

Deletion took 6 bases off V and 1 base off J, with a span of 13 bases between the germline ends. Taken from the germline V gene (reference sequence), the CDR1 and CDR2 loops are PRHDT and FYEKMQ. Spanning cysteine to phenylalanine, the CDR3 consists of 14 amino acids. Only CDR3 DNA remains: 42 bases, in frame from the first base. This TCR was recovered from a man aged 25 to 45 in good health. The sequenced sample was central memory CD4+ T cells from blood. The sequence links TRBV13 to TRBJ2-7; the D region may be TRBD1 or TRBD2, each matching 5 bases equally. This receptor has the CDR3 CASRSGPRSYEQYF. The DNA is TGTGCCAGCAGATCGGGACCCCGATCCTACGAGCAGTACTTC.